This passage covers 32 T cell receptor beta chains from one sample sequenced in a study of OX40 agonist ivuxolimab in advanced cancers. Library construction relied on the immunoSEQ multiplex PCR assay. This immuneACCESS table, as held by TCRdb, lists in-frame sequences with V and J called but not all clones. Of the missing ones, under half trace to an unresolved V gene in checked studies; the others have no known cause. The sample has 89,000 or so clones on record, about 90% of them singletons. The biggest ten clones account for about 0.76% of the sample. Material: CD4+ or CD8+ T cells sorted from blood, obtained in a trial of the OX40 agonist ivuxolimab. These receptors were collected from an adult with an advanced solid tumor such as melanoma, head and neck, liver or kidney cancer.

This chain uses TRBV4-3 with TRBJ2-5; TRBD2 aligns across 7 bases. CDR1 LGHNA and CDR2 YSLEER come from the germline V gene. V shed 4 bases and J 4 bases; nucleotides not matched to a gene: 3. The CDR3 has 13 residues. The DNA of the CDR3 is TGCGCCAGCAGCCGAAGACTAGCAGAGACCCAGTACTTC. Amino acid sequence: CASSRRLAETQYF.

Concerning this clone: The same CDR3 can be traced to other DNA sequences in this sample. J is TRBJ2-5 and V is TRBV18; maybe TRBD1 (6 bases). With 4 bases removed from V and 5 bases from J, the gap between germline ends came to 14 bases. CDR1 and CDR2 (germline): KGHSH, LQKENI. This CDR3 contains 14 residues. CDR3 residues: CASSLGAGKETQYF. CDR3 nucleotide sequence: TGTGCCAGCTCACTGGGGGCAGGGAAGGAGACCCAGTACTTC.

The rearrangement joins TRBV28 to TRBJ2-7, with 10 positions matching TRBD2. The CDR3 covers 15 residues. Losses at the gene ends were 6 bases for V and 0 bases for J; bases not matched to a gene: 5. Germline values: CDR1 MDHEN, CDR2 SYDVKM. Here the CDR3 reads CASSSGLAASYEQYF. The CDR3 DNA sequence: TGTGCCAGCAGCTCCGGACTAGCGGCCTCCTACGAGCAGTACTTC.

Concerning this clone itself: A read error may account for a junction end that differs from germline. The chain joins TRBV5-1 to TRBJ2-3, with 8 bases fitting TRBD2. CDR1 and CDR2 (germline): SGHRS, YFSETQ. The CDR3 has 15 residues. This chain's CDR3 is CASSFGREGLDMQYF. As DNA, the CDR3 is TGCGCCAGCAGCTTTGGACGGGAGGGCCTAGATATGCAGTATTTT.

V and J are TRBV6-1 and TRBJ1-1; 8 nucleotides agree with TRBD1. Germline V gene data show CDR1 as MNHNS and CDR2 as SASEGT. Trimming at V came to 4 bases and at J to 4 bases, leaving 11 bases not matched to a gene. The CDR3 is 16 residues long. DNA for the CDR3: TGTGCCAGCAGTGGATCCCAGGGGGCTCGGAGCACTGAAGCTTTCTTT. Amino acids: CASSGSQGARSTEAFF.

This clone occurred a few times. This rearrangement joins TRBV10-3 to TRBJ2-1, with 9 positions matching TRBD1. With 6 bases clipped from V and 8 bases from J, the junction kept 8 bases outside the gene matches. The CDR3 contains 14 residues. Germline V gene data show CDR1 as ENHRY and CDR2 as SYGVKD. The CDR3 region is CAIRDTGQGDEQFF. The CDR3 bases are TGTGCCATCAGGGACACGGGACAGGGTGATGAGCAGTTCTTC.

CDR3 coding DNA: TGTGCCAGCAGCTGGACAGGGACGGAGACCCAGTACTTC. This codes for CASSWTGTETQYF. The V and J genes are TRBV7-6 and TRBJ2-5; 8 nucleotides align to TRBD1. V shed 4 bases and J 5 bases; nucleotides not matched to a gene: 3. The germline gives CDR1 SGHVS, CDR2 FNYEAQ. The CDR3 runs 13 residues.

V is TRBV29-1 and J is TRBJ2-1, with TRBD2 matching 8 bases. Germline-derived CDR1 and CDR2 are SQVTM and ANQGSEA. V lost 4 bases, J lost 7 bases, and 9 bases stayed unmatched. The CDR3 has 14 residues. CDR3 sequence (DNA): TGCAGCGTTGGAAGAGGGACTAGGGGGAATGAGCAGTTCTTC. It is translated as CSVGRGTRGNEQFF.

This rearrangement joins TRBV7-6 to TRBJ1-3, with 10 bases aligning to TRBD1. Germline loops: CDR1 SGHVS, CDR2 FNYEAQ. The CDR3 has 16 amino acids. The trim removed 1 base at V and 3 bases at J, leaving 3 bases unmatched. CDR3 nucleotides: TGTGCCAGCAGCTTAGGACAGGGGGCTGGTGGAAACACCATATATTTT. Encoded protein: CASSLGQGAGGNTIYF.

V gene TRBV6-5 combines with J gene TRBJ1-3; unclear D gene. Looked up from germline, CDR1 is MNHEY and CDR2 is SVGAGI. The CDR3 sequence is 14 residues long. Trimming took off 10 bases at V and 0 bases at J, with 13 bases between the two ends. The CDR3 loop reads CATRNDLSGNTIYF. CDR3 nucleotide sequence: TGTGCCACCCGTAACGATCTCTCTGGAAACACCATATATTTT.

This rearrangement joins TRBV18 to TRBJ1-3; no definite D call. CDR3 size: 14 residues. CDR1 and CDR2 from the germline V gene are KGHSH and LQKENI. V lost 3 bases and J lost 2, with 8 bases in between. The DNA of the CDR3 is TGTGCCAGCTCACCGGTCGTAGCTGGAAACACCATATATTTT. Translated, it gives CASSPVVAGNTIYF.

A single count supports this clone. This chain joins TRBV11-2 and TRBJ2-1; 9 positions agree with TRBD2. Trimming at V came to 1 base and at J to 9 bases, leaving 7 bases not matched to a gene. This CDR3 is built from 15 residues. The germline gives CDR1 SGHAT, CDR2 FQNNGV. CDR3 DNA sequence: TGTGCCAGCAGCTTAGGGATAGCGGGAGTTGGTGAGCAGTTCTTC. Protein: CASSLGIAGVGEQFF.

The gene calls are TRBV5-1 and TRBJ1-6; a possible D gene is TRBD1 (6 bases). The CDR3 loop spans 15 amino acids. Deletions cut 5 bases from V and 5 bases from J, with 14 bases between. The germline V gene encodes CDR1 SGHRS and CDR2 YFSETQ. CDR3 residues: CASRARQENNSPLHF. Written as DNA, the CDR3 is TGCGCCAGCAGGGCCCGACAGGAAAATAATTCACCCCTCCACTTT.

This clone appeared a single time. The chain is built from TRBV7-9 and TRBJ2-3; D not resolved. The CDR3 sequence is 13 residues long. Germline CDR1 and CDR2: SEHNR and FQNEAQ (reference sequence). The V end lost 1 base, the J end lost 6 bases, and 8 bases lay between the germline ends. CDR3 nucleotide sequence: TGTGCCAGCAGCTTAGAGTACGTGGATACGCAGTATTTT. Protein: CASSLEYVDTQYF.

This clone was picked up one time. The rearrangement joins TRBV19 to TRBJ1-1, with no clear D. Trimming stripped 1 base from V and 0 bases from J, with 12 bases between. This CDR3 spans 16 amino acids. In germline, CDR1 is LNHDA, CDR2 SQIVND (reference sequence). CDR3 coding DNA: TGTGCCAGTAGTATAGTGGCCCGCCCGATGAACACTGAAGCTTTCTTT. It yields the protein CASSIVARPMNTEAFF.

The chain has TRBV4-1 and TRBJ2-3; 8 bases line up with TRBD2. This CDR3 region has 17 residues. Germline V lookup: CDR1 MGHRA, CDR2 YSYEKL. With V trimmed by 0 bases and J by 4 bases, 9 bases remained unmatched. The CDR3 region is CASSQEFGTSRPDTQYF. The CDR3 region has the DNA TGCGCCAGCAGCCAAGAGTTCGGGACTAGTCGGCCAGATACGCAGTATTTT.

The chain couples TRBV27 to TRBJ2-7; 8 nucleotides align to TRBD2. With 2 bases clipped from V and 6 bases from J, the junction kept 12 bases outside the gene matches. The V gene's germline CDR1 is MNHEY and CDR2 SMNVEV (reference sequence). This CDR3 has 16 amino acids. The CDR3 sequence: CASSLILAGIPREQYF. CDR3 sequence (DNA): TGTGCCAGCAGTTTAATCCTAGCGGGTATTCCCCGCGAGCAGTACTTC.

This CDR3 is CASSRVGQTTNTGELFF. The CDR3 bases are TGCGCCAGCAGCCGTGTAGGACAGACCACAAACACCGGGGAGCTGTTTTTT. V gene TRBV4-3 combines with J gene TRBJ2-2, with a tentative D call TRBD1 (6 bases). Per the germline V gene, CDR1 is LGHNA and CDR2 is YSLEER. The CDR3 consists of 17 residues. V was pared by 4 bases and J by 2 bases, with 17 bases between.

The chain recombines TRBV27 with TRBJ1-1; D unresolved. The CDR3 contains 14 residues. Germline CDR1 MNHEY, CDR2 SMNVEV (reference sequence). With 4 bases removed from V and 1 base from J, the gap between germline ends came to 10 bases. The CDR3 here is CASSSPDSNTEAFF. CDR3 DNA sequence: TGTGCCAGCAGTTCGCCAGATTCGAACACTGAAGCTTTCTTT.

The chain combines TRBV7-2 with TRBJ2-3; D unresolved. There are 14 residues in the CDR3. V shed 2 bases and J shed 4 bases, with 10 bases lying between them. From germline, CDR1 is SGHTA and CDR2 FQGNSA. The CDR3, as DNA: TGTGCCAGCAGCTTATCCCCGGGCGCAGATACGCAGTATTTT. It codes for CASSLSPGADTQYF.

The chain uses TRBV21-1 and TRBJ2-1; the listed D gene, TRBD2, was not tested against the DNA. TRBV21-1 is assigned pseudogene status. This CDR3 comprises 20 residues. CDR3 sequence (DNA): TGTGCCAGCACCACCAAGCCCAGCGGGAGGGCTGAACTCTACTACAATGAGCAGTTCTTC. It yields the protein CASTTKPSGRAELYYNEQFF.

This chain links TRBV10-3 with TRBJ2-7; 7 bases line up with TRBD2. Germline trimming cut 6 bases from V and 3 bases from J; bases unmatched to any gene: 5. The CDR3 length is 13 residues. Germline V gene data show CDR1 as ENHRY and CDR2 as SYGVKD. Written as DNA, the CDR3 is TGTGCCATCAGGAGGGCTAGCGGCTACGAGCAGTACTTC. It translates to CAIRRASGYEQYF.

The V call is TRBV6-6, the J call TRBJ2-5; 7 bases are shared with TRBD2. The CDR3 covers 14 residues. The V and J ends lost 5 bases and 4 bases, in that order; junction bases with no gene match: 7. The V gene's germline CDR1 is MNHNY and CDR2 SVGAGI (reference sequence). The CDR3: CASSPRTSGETQYF. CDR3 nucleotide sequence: TGTGCCAGCAGTCCTCGGACTAGTGGAGAGACCCAGTACTTC.

The DNA of the CDR3 is TGTGCCAGCAGTGAAGGGGCTAGGGTTAAGGCTGAAGCTTTCTTT. This translates into CASSEGARVKAEAFF. The gene calls are TRBV2 and TRBJ1-1; D is unresolved. The CDR3 has 15 amino acids. Trimming removed 1 base at V and 6 bases at J, with 15 bases between. CDR1 is SNHLY, CDR2 FYNNEI, per germline. The full variable domain, its missing parts supplied by reference TRBV2 and TRBJ1-1, is EPEVTQTPSHQVTQMGQEVILRCVPISNHLYFYWYRQILGQKVEFLVSFYNNEISEKSEIFDDQFSVERPDGSNFTLKIRSTKLEDSAMYFCASSEGARVKAEAFFGQGTRLTVV.

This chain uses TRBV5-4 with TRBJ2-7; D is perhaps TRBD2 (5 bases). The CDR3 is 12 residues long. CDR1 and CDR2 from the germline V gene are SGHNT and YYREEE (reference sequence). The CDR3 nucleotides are TGTGCCAGCAGCAGTTCGGCGCGGGCGCCCTCAGTC. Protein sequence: CASSSSARAPSV.

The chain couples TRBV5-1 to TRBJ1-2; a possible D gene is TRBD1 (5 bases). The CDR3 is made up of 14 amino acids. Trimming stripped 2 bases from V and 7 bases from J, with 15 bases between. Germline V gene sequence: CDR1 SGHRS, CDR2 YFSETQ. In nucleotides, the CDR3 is TGCGCCAGCAGCTTTAGGCAGGGACCCTCTGGCTACACCTTC. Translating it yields CASSFRQGPSGYTF. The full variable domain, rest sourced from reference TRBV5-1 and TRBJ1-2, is KAGVTQTPRYLIKTRGQQVTLSCSPISGHRSVSWYQQTPGQGLQFLFEYFSETQRNKGNFPGRFSGRQFSNSRSEMNVSTLELGDSALYLCASSFRQGPSGYTFGSGTRLTVV.

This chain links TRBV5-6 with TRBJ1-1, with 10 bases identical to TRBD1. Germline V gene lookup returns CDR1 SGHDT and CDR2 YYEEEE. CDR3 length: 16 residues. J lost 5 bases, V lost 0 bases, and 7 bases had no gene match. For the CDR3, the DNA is TGTGCCAGCAGCTTGGGGACAGGGGGGTTTGGAACTGAAGCTTTCTTT. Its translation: CASSLGTGGFGTEAFF.

In nucleotides, the CDR3 is TGTGCCAGCAGCTTACCGACAGGCGCCTACGAGCAGTACTTC. Its translation: CASSLPTGAYEQYF. This chain links TRBV7-9 with TRBJ2-7; maybe TRBD1 (6 bases). This CDR3 has 14 amino acids. Trimming removed 2 bases at V and 2 bases at J, with 10 bases between. Germline values: CDR1 SEHNR, CDR2 FQNEAQ (reference sequence).

The CDR3 region is CASSIQSSGNTIYF. The CDR3 DNA reads as TGTGCCAGTAGTATTCAGAGCTCTGGAAACACCATATATTTT. The chain employs TRBV19 and TRBJ1-3; D gene unclear. The CDR3 extends over 14 amino acids. The V end lost 3 bases, the J end lost 0 bases, and 6 bases lay between the germline ends. CDR1 and CDR2 (germline): LNHDA, SQIVND (reference sequence).

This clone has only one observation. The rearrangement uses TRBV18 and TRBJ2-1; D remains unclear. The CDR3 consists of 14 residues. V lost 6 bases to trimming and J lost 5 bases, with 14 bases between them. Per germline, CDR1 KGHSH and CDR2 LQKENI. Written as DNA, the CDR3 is TGTGCCAGCTCCCTAGGGTTTACCAACAATGAGCAGTTCTTC. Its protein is CASSLGFTNNEQFF.

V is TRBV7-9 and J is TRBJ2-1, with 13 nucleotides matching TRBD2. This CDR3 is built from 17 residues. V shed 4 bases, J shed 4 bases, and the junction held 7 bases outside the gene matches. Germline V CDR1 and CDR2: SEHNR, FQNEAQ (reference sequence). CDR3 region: CASSSAGLAGAYNEQFF. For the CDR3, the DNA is TGTGCCAGCAGCTCGGCCGGACTAGCGGGAGCTTACAATGAGCAGTTCTTC.

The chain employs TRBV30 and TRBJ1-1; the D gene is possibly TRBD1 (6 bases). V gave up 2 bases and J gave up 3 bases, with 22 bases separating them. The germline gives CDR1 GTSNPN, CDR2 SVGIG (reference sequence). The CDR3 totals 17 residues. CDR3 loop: CAWSLSRGGKTYTEAFF. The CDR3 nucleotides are TGTGCCTGGAGTCTTTCCAGAGGGGGTAAAACTTACACTGAAGCTTTCTTT.